Below, one T cell receptor (beta chain) is given with its context. The germline V gene encodes CDR1 SGHRS and CDR2 YFSETQ. Trimming took 0 bases from V and 1 from J; bases not matched to a gene: 5. This CDR3 is built from 16 residues. This sample's treatment: 19 received Ad26.COV2.S at low or high dose, single or two shots; 5 received placebo; per-sample allocation not given. Each sample was drawn 63 days after the first injection (of vaccine or placebo). This sample was included in a study of Ad26.COV2.S vaccination and SARS-CoV-2 variants. Sequencing was performed with immunoSEQ multiplex PCR; in TCRdb, only in-frame clones are kept and a portion is missing. The sample consists of around 450,000 clones, about nine tenths of them appearing once.

Here the sequenced sample was peripheral blood, taken in a trial of Ad26.COV2.S vaccine versus placebo. The chain has TRBV5-1 and TRBJ2-5; 8 bases are a match to TRBD2. This sequence originates from a person aged 18-60 years who received the Ad26.COV2.S COVID-19 vaccine or a placebo. The chain's CDR3 is CASSLATRGAQETQYF. Written as DNA, the CDR3 is TGCGCCAGCAGCTTGGCCACGCGGGGGGCCCAAGAGACCCAGTACTTC.